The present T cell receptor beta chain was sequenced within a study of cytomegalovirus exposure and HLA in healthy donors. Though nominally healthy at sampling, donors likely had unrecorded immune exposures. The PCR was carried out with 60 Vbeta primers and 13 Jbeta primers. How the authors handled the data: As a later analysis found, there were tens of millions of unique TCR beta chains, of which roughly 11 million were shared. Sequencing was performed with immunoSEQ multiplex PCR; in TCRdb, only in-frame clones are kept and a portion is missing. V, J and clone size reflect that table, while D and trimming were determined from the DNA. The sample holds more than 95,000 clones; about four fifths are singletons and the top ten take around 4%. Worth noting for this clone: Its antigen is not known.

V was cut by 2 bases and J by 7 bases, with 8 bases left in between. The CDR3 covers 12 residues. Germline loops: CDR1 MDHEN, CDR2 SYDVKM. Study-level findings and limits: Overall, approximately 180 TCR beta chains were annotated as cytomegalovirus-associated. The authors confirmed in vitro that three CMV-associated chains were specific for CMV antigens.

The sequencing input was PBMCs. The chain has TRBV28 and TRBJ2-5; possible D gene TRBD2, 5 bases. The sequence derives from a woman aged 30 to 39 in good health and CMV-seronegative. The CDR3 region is CASSLIRGTQYF. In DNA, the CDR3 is TGTGCCAGCAGTTTAATCCGGGGGACCCAGTACTTC.